This T cell receptor beta chain is from a study of T cell repertoires in aging, cancer and after chemotherapy. Study-wide context: Donors were grouped into six age bands spanning 30 or younger through 70 or older. Paired samples before and after chemotherapy came from glioblastoma patients receiving temozolomide-based therapy. General study points: In each cancer cohort, median generation probability increased across chemotherapy, suggesting thymic output rebounded. Loss of evenness, beyond lost richness, contributed to age-related TCR diversity decline in cancer patients.

A word on this clonotype: What it binds is not known.

TCR beta rearrangements were amplified from peripheral blood genomic DNA. This CDR3 contains 11 residues. The V end lost 3 bases, the J end lost 7 bases, and 9 bases lay between the germline ends. In germline, CDR1 is SQVTM, CDR2 ANQGSEA. TRB rearrangements spanning V, D and J were amplified using mixed TRB-A/B primers. Each CDR3 protein is one row after TCRdb ran MiXCR on the multiplex PCR reads. The table includes approximately 20,000 distinct CDR3 sequences, 30% to 45% detected once. This sequence joins TRBV29-1 and TRBJ1-1, with a weak D call TRBD1 (6 bases). What was sequenced was blood. The receptor was derived from a human donor with a solid tumor. The CDR3 here is CSVDRGGEAFF. CDR3 nucleotide sequence: TGCAGCGTTGACAGGGGCGGTGAAGCTTTCTTT.